A selection of T cell receptor beta chains follows, all from one sample in a study of blood T cell repertoires in COVID-19. Using immunoSEQ multiplex PCR, the repertoire was profiled, and TCRdb retains in-frame clones only, with some absent. The sample lists 95,000 to 110,000 clones; 84% were seen once. The sample consisted of peripheral blood. These receptors all stem from a human donor in a cohort sampled during active or convalescent COVID-19. Each CDR3 is given with its conserved first and last residue. The D gene is left open where the match is weak. Part of the rows lack a size; the others show once, few, many or a class for expanded clones.

V gene	clone size	D gene	J gene	CDR3 protein	CDR3 DNA
TRBV28	.	TRBD1	TRBJ2-1	CASKISGTGGNEQFF	TGTGCCAGCAAAATATCCGGGACAGGGGGCAATGAGCAGTTCTTC
TRBV3-1/TRBV3-2	.	TRBD2	TRBJ2-3	CASSQAGGGVSTDTQYF	TGTGCCAGCAGCCAAGCGGGCGGGGGGGTCTCCACAGATACGCAGTATTTT
TRBV11-2	.	TRBD1	TRBJ1-3	CASSFGGDRGMGNTIYF	TGTGCCAGCAGCTTTGGAGGCGACAGGGGGATGGGAAACACCATATATTTT
TRBV4-1	.	.	TRBJ1-4	CASSPEREDRKLFF	TGCGCCAGCAGCCCCGAGAGGGAGGACCGAAAACTGTTTTTT
TRBV18	.	.	TRBJ2-3	CASSPTRRGSTDTQYF	TGTGCCAGCTCACCCACGAGACGGGGGAGCACAGATACGCAGTATTTT
TRBV7-3	.	TRBD2	TRBJ2-3	CASSSSGLAGGDSTDTQYF	TGTGCCAGCAGCTCCTCAGGACTAGCGGGGGGCGATAGCACAGATACGCAGTATTTT
TRBV28	.	.	TRBJ2-1	CASSFGVLSYNEQFF	TGTGCCAGCAGTTTCGGGGTGCTCTCCTACAATGAGCAGTTCTTC
TRBV7-8	.	.	TRBJ1-1	CASSLRVGRTYEAFF	TGTGCCAGCAGCCTTAGGGTGGGCCGGACTTATGAAGCTTTCTTT
TRBV11-3	.	.	TRBJ2-5	CASSYTSGMTGEETQYF	TGTGCCAGCAGCTATACATCCGGGATGACAGGTGAAGAGACCCAGTACTTC
TRBV11-3	.	.	TRBJ1-1	CASSSTSGWPIQNTEAFF	TGTGCCAGCAGCTCCACCTCAGGTTGGCCCATACAGAACACTGAAGCTTTCTTT
TRBV19	.	.	TRBJ2-2	CASLRGRTNTGELFF	TGTGCCAGTTTACGCGGGCGGACGAACACCGGGGAGCTGTTTTTT
TRBV5-1	.	TRBD2	TRBJ2-5	CASSLGRSFGGAVPETQYF	TGCGCCAGCAGCTTGGGCAGGAGTTTCGGGGGGGCCGTTCCAGAGACCCAGTACTTC
TRBV28	.	.	TRBJ1-4	CASGVQALNEKLFF	TGTGCCAGCGGCGTCCAGGCCCTAAATGAAAAACTGTTTTTT
TRBV6-4	.	TRBD1	TRBJ1-1	CASSDRGQGAAFF	TGTGCCAGCAGTGACCGGGGACAGGGGGCAGCTTTCTTT
TRBV7-9	.	.	TRBJ1-2	CASSLVEGLGGYTF	TGTGCCAGCAGCTTAGTAGAGGGTCTCGGTGGCTACACCTTC
TRBV5-8	.	.	TRBJ1-5	CASRSTGNQPQHF	TGTGCCAGCAGATCGACAGGAAATCAGCCCCAGCATTTT
TRBV2	few	TRBD1	TRBJ1-2	CASSRGDYGYTF	TGTGCCAGCTCCAGGGGGGACTATGGCTACACCTTC
TRBV6-5	.	.	TRBJ2-7	CASRRGHSAYEQYF	TGTGCCAGCAGAAGAGGACATAGTGCCTACGAGCAGTACTTC
TRBV28	once	.	TRBJ1-5	CASSNYREGHQPQHF	TGTGCCAGCAGTAACTACAGGGAAGGCCATCAGCCCCAGCATTTT
TRBV6-2/TRBV6-3	.	TRBD2	TRBJ2-7	CASSYGGGTYEQYF	TGTGCCAGCAGTTACGGGGGGGGAACCTACGAGCAGTACTTC
TRBV10-1	.	TRBD1	TRBJ2-5	CASSEGGVQETQYF	TGCGCCAGCAGTGAAGGGGGCGTCCAAGAGACCCAGTACTTC
TRBV11-2	.	.	TRBJ2-7	CASSLATGRTSYEQYF	TGTGCCAGCAGCTTAGCTACAGGCCGTACCTCCTACGAGCAGTACTTC
TRBV5-4	.	TRBD1	TRBJ2-3	CASSRGTGRTRTDTQYF	TGTGCCAGCAGCCGTGGGACAGGGCGAACGAGAACAGATACGCAGTATTTT
TRBV5-5	.	.	TRBJ1-5	CASSVEDFDQPQHF	TGTGCCAGCAGCGTCGAAGACTTCGATCAGCCCCAGCATTTT
TRBV6-6	.	TRBD1	TRBJ1-2	CASSVQGAGYGYTF	TGTGCCAGCAGTGTCCAGGGGGCAGGGTATGGCTACACCTTC
TRBV7-2	.	.	TRBJ2-5	CASSQLGWEETQYF	TGTGCCAGCAGCCAATTGGGGTGGGAGGAGACCCAGTACTTC
TRBV7-2	.	.	TRBJ1-4	CASSFGGGEKLFF	TGTGCCAGCAGCTTCGGCGGTGGGGAAAAACTGTTTTTT
TRBV4-1	.	TRBD2	TRBJ2-2	CASSQDPGPGGGTGELFF	TGCGCCAGCAGCCAAGATCCAGGGCCCGGGGGGGGGACCGGGGAGCTGTTTTTT
TRBV5-5	.	.	TRBJ2-2	CASSSEGGELFF	TGTGCCAGCAGCTCCGAGGGCGGGGAGCTGTTTTTT
TRBV5-1	.	.	TRBJ1-1	CASSFEVNTEAFF	TGCGCCAGCAGTTTTGAGGTTAACACTGAAGCTTTCTTT
TRBV15	.	.	TRBJ1-2	CATSRDQQGLYGYTF	TGTGCCACCAGCAGAGATCAGCAGGGGTTGTACGGCTACACCTTC
TRBV6-6	.	.	TRBJ2-7	CASIGQSSYEQYF	TGTGCCAGCATCGGACAGAGCTCCTACGAGCAGTACTTC
TRBV11-2	.	.	TRBJ2-7	CASRVTGTPSYEQYF	TGTGCCAGCAGAGTTACAGGGACCCCCTCCTACGAGCAGTACTTC
TRBV20-1	.	TRBD1	TRBJ1-2	CSARTDRVYTF	TGCAGTGCTAGGACCGACAGGGTCTACACCTTC
TRBV7-2	.	.	TRBJ1-1	CASSPAGGGVSNTEAFF	TGTGCCAGCAGTCCCGCGGGGGGAGGGGTTTCGAACACTGAAGCTTTCTTT
TRBV6-5	once	TRBD1	TRBJ1-5	CASSWDSFNQPQHF	TGTGCCAGCAGTTGGGACAGTTTTAATCAGCCCCAGCATTTT
TRBV15	few	TRBD2	TRBJ2-5	CATSREAGGEETQYF	TGTGCCACCAGCAGAGAAGCGGGGGGGGAAGAGACCCAGTACTTC
TRBV3-1/TRBV3-2	.	TRBD2	TRBJ2-4	CASSPTGTSGGGIQYF	TGTGCCAGCAGCCCGACCGGGACTAGCGGTGGTGGCATTCAGTACTTC
TRBV27	.	.	TRBJ1-1	CASSFGGSNTEAFF	TGTGCCAGCAGTTTCGGGGGGTCGAACACTGAAGCTTTCTTT
TRBV7-2	.	TRBD1	TRBJ1-3	CASSPDRGRGNTIYF	TGTGCCAGCAGCCCCGACAGGGGGCGAGGAAACACCATATATTTT
TRBV5-4	.	TRBD1	TRBJ1-1	CASSWGTGGSNTEAFF	TGTGCCAGCAGCTGGGGGACAGGGGGCAGCAACACTGAAGCTTTCTTT
TRBV11-2	few	.	TRBJ1-6	CASSSLTGSPLHF	TGTGCCAGCAGCTCCCTTACAGGGTCACCCCTCCACTTT
TRBV18	.	.	TRBJ1-5	CASSPGADGNQPQHF	TGTGCCAGCTCACCAGGGGCTGATGGTAATCAGCCCCAGCATTTT
TRBV2	.	.	TRBJ2-7	CASSESPGKVLYEQYF	TGTGCCAGCAGTGAATCGCCAGGGAAGGTGCTCTACGAGCAGTACTTC
TRBV12-5	.	.	TRBJ1-3	CASGLVLIPGSLNTIYF	TGTGCTAGTGGTTTGGTCCTTATACCCGGGTCGTTAAACACCATATATTTT
TRBV7-3	.	TRBD1	TRBJ1-1	CASSLRQGIGAFF	TGTGCCAGCAGCTTGCGACAGGGTATCGGAGCTTTCTTT
TRBV19	few	.	TRBJ1-2	CASSIVGHYGYTF	TGTGCCAGTAGTATAGTGGGCCACTATGGCTACACCTTC
TRBV11-2	.	.	TRBJ2-5	CASSLQQETQYF	TGTGCCAGCAGCTTACAGCAAGAGACCCAGTACTTC
TRBV6-5	once	TRBD1	TRBJ2-7	CASTTDGTGSYEQYF	TGTGCCAGCACTACGGACGGGACAGGTTCCTACGAGCAGTACTTC
TRBV19	.	.	TRBJ1-5	CASSIPRGESQPQHF	TGTGCCAGTAGTATTCCCCGGGGGGAAAGTCAGCCCCAGCATTTT
TRBV3-1/TRBV3-2	.	TRBD1	TRBJ2-7	CASSRQRTGGADEQYF	TGTGCCAGCAGCCGACAGCGGACAGGGGGCGCGGACGAGCAGTACTTC
TRBV5-6	.	TRBD1	TRBJ1-1	CASSLKRGHDTEAFF	TGTGCCAGCAGCTTGAAAAGGGGGCATGACACTGAAGCTTTCTTT
TRBV19	once	TRBD1	TRBJ1-1	CASSIRTGGRGMNTEAFF	TGTGCCAGTAGTATACGGACAGGGGGCAGAGGAATGAACACTGAAGCTTTCTTT
TRBV5-1	.	TRBD1	TRBJ2-7	CASSLGTGLAYEQYF	TGCGCCAGCAGCTTGGGGACAGGCCTAGCCTACGAGCAGTACTTC
TRBV7-3	few	.	TRBJ1-3	CASSLWGGPSSGNTIYF	TGTGCCAGCAGCTTATGGGGGGGCCCTAGCTCTGGAAACACCATATATTTT